The T cell receptor (beta chain) described here comes from a study of blood T cell repertoires in COVID-19. The repertoire was sequenced with immunoSEQ multiplex PCR; TCRdb's copy has only in-frame clones and lacks some. Altogether roughly 150,000 clones are present, roughly 80% being singletons, with the ten largest covering approximately 10%. The CDR3 runs to 15 residues. The V gene's germline CDR1 is MNHNY and CDR2 SVGAGI (reference sequence). V gave up 10 bases and J gave up 1 base; unmatched junction bases: 12. J is TRBJ2-5 and V is TRBV6-6; 7 bases align to TRBD2. Sequences were obtained from peripheral blood. The sequence derives from a man aged 65 to 85 with active or convalescent COVID-19. CDR3 sequence (DNA): TGTGCCACCAAGGGGAGCGGGGCCCTCCAAGAGACCCAGTACTTC. Translation gives CATKGSGALQETQYF.